Reported below is one T cell receptor beta chain. The sample belongs to a study of brain T cells in children with intractable seizures. TCRdb's copy holds only in-frame clones and misses some; the assay was immunoSEQ multiplex PCR. The sample yields 340,000 or so clones, roughly 92% seen once. The sample's time point: blood from clinic visit 5 months post-surgery; TSC patient then seizure free. This CDR3 has 15 residues. V lost 7 bases to trimming and J lost 0 bases, with 11 bases between them. CDR1 is KGHDR and CDR2 is SFDVKD in the germline V gene. The chain is built from TRBV24-1 and TRBJ2-2; TRBD2 is a possible D gene (6 bases). The source material was peripheral blood, sampled about 5 months after surgery. This receptor was obtained from a boy in the first two years of life with tuberous sclerosis and intractable seizures. CDR3 sequence reads: CATSETRPNTGELFF. CDR3 DNA sequence: TGTGCCACCAGCGAGACTAGGCCGAACACCGGGGAGCTGTTTTTT.